This T cell receptor beta chain was sequenced for a study of shared clonotypes between healthy human individuals (dated by TCRdb to about 2020). Background on the whole study: A couple of women and a few men aged 18 to 49 years were included in the cohort. For each donor, three plates each were used for CD4 naive and CD4 memory, two plates were used for CD8 naive, and one plate was used for CD8 memory. To estimate repertoire size and how much clonotype sharing occurs between individuals, the study deeply sequenced the blood TCR repertoires of roughly 5 healthy adults. To increase sequencing depth and limit assay-specific biases, TCR repertoire library preparation and sequencing were carried out by different laboratories using diverse techniques. Each donor's leukapheresis produced roughly between roughly 0.85 and 10 billion PBMCs.

The donors were healthy, HIV-negative adults who had no recently reported acute infections or vaccinations. Every donor was a Caucasian adult residing in Nashville, Tennessee, USA. CD4+ T cells were enriched by magnetic negative selection, after which naive cells were positively selected on CD45RA and the negative fraction was taken as the memory subset. Blood was obtained by leukapheresis, after which PBMCs were separated by Ficoll-Histopaque density gradient centrifugation and cryopreserved in liquid nitrogen vapor phase. Purity and quantity of every magnetically sorted T cell population were checked by analytical flow cytometry. From each sorted fraction, genomic DNA was isolated and quantified by UV absorbance on a Nanodrop 2000c. This clone has a single count. Its antigen is currently not known. It has no much larger one-base neighbor in the sample; base qualities were not kept. Using the deep immunoSEQ assay, TCR CDR3 regions were amplified from genomic DNA by multiplex PCR. Genomic DNA extracted from each cell subset was distributed evenly over all wells of several immunoSEQ 96-well plates, and each plate served as one replicate. Each replicate PCR for sorted subsets received roughly 200 ng genomic DNA, equal to roughly 30,000 T cell genomes. Purified libraries were measured with a Qubit 3.0 fluorometer, size-checked on a Bioanalyzer 2100, and measured again with the KAPA Library Quantification kit. Every immunoSEQ 96-well plate was sequenced on a dedicated single-read 150-cycle Illumina NextSeq 550 flow cell. The authors' analysis ran thus. Because only junctional sequences without quality scores were contained in the immunoSEQ output, filtering matching that applied to full-length reads could not be performed. Sequences were annotated with PyIR, a Python wrapper for IgBLAST v1.9, using IMGT germline references to assign V/J genes and CDR3. Any read was removed if the V/J assignment was weak (E-value above 1e-6), the CDR3 was missing, or the read contained stop codons, out-of-frame junctions, or ambiguous translated residues. V3J clonotypes were defined as sequences sharing the same inferred V gene, J gene, and CDR3 amino acid sequence. Percentage overlap between repertoires was calculated by dividing the number of shared unique clonotypes by the size of the smaller repertoire. Repertoire richness was assessed with RTK rarefaction, the Chao1 estimator, and Recon v2.1 estimates of unobserved clonotypes. OLGA was used to compute generation probabilities for all TCRbeta clonotypes that the gDNA method yielded from a few donors. Held by TCRdb, this immuneACCESS table contains in-frame sequences only and omits some clones. Under half of the omission traces to an unresolved V gene where checked; the cause of the rest is unknown. V, J and clone size derive from that table, while D and trimming were established from the DNA sequence. The sample data list over a million clones, and approximately 98% of these were observed just once. The biggest ten clones account for roughly 0.45% of the sample.

The study at large found these results: Because the study included a small number of donors, the genetic and exposure-history diversity represented was limited. Even with the large sequencing depth, rarefaction of the sorted-subset datasets indicated that sequencing was incomplete. Compared with non-shared clonotypes, the clonotypes found in all four sorted-subset donors had higher generation probabilities. Larger estimated clonotype richness was generally found for naive subsets than for memory subsets. Pairwise subsampling led to the expectation that sequencing depth would affect the degree of clonotype sharing among donors. Sharing across several donors was observed for roughly 5.4% of naive CD4, 3.5% of naive CD8, over 2% of memory CD4, and less than 0.45% of memory CD8 clonotypes. Only blood was sampled, and tissue TCR repertoires likely differ from those in blood.

Measured from the cysteine to the phenylalanine, the CDR3 is 13 residues long. The kept DNA is CDR3 alone, 39 bases in frame from the first base. CDR1 MNHEY and CDR2 SVGAGI are derived from the germline V gene. The trim is 6 bases for V and 8 bases for J, with a gap of 15 bases between the germline ends. The sequence was collected from a man in his thirties or forties in good health. The chain couples TRBV6-5 to TRBJ2-3; D gene: possibly TRBD1, on 5 matching bases. Input material: naive CD4+ T cells sorted from blood. Interpreted using the paper, the cell subset or site label stands for: CD45RA+ positively selected. The sequenced DNA is TGTGCCAGCAGGCGAACCAGGGCTGGTACGCAGTATTTT. It is translated as CASRRTRAGTQYF.